This T cell receptor (beta chain) was captured by sequencing in a study of blood T cell repertoires in COVID-19. Germline values: CDR1 SNHLY, CDR2 FYNNEI. The CDR3 contains 14 residues. V lost 4 bases to trimming and J lost 3 bases, with 13 bases between them. Only in-frame clones appear in the TCRdb table, and some are missing; sequencing was by immunoSEQ multiplex PCR. The table has 95,000 to 150,000 clones, around two thirds seen once. The clonotype comes from a woman in her seventies with acute or convalescent COVID-19. The sample comprised peripheral blood. This sequence joins TRBV2 and TRBJ2-7; possibly TRBD1 for D (5 bases). The CDR3 loop is CASSVAGQFYEQYF. In DNA form, the CDR3 reads TGTGCCAGCAGTGTGGCAGGGCAGTTCTACGAGCAGTACTTC.